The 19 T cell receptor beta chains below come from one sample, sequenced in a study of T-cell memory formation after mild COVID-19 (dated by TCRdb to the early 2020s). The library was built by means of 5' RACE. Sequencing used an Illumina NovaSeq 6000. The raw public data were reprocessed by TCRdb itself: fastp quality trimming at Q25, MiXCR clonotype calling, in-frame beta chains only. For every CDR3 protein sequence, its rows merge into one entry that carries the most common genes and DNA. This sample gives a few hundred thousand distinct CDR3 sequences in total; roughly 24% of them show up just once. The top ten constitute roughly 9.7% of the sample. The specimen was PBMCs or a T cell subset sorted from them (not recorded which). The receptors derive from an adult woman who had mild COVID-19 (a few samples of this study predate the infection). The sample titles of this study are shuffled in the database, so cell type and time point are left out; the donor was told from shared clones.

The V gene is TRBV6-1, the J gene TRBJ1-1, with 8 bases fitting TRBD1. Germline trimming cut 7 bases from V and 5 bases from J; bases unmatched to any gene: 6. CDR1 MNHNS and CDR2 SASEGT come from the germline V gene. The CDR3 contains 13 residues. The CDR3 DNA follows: TGTGCCAGCACAGGGGGCGTAAGGACTGAAGCTTTCTTT. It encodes CASTGGVRTEAFF.

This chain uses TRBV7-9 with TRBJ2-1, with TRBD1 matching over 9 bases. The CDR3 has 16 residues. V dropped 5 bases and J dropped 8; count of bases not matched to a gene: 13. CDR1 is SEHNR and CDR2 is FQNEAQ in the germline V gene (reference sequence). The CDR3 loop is CASSPLGQGLADEQFF. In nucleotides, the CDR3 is TGTGCCAGCAGCCCACTCGGACAGGGGTTAGCGGATGAGCAGTTCTTC.

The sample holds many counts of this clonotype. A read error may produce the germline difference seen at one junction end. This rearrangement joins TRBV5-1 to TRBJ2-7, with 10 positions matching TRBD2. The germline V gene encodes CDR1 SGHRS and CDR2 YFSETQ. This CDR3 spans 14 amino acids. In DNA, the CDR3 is TGTGCCAGCAGTTTAGCGGGAGGAGCCTACGAGCAGTACTTC. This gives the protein CASSLAGGAYEQYF.

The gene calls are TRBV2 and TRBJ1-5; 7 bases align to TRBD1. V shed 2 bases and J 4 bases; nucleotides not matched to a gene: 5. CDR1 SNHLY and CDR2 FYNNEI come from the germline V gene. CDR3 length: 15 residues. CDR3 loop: CASSERDRGNQPQHF. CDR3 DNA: TGTGCCAGCAGTGAACGGGACAGAGGGAATCAGCCCCAGCATTTT.

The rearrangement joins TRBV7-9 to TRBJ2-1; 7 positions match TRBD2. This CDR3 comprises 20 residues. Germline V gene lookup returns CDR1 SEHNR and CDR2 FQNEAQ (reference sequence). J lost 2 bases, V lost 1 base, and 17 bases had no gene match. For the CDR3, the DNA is TGTGCCAGCAGCTTAGGAAGGCTAGCGGCAGGAGAAAGGACCTACAATGAGCAGTTCTTC. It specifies CASSLGRLAAGERTYNEQFF.

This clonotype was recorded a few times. The CDR3 loop reads CASSLGSGSEEQYF. The CDR3 nucleotides are TGTGCCAGCAGCTTGGGGTCGGGATCTGAAGAGCAGTACTTC. The genes are TRBV5-6 and TRBJ2-7, with a weak D call TRBD2 (5 bases). Germline CDR1 is SGHDT and CDR2 is YYEEEE. Trimming left V 0 bases short and J 7 bases short, with 14 bases between. The CDR3 spans 14 residues. Using reference TRBV5-6 and TRBJ2-7 for the parts outside the CDR3, the full variable domain is DAGVTQSPTHLIKTRGQQVTLRCSPKSGHDTVSWYQQALGQGPQFIFQYYEEEERQRGNFPDRFSGHQFPNYSSELNVNALLLGDSALYLCASSLGSGSEEQYFGPGTRLTVT.

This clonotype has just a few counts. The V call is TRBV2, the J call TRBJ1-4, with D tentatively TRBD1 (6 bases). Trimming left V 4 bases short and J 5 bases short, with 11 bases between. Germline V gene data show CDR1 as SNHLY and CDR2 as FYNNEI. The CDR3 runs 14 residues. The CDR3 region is CASSVVDSNEKLFF. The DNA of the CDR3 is TGTGCCAGCAGTGTCGTGGACAGCAATGAAAAACTGTTTTTT.

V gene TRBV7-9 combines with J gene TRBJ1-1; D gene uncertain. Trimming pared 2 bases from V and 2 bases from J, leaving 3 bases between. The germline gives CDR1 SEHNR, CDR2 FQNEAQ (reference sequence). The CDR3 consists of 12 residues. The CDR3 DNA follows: TGTGCCAGCAGCTTATTCAACACTGAAGCTTTCTTT. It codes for CASSLFNTEAFF.

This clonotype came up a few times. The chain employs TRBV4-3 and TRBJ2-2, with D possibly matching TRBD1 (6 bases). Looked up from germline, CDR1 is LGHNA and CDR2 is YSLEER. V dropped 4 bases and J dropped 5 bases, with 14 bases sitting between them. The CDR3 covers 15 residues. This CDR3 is CASSPRGKATGELFF. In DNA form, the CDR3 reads TGCGCCAGCAGCCCCAGGGGCAAGGCGACCGGGGAGCTGTTTTTT.

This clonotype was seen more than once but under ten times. The CDR3 loop is CASSLQGSSTDTQYF. In nucleotides, the CDR3 is TGCGCCAGCAGCCTACAGGGATCTAGCACAGATACGCAGTATTTT. The chain has TRBV5-1 and TRBJ2-3, with D maybe TRBD1 (6 bases). V was clipped by 4 bases and J by 0 bases, with 12 bases between them. The CDR3 runs to 15 residues. Germline CDR1 and CDR2: SGHRS and YFSETQ. The entire variable domain, with the rest obtained from reference TRBV5-1 and TRBJ2-3, is as follows: KAGVTQTPRYLIKTRGQQVTLSCSPISGHRSVSWYQQTPGQGLQFLFEYFSETQRNKGNFPGRFSGRQFSNSRSEMNVSTLELGDSALYLCASSLQGSSTDTQYFGPGTRLTVL.

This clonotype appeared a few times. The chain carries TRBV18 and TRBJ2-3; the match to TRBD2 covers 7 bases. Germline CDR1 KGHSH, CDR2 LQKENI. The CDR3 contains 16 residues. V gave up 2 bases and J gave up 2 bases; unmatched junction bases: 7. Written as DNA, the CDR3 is TGTGCCAGCTCACCAAGGAGCGGGGCTATCACAGATACGCAGTATTTT. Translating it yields CASSPRSGAITDTQYF.

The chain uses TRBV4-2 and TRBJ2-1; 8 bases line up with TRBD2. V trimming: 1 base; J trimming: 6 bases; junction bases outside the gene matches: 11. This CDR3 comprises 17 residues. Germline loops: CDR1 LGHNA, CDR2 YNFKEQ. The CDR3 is CASSQGSRLAGINEQFF. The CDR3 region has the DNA TGTGCCAGCAGCCAAGGATCCAGGTTAGCGGGGATCAATGAGCAGTTCTTC.

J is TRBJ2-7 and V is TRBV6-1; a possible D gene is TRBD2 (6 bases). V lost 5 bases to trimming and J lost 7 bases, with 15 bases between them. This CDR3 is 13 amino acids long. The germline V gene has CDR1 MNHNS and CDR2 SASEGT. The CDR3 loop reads CASSPPGVGEQYF. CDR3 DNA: TGTGCCAGCAGTCCCCCGGGGGTTGGGGAGCAGTACTTC.

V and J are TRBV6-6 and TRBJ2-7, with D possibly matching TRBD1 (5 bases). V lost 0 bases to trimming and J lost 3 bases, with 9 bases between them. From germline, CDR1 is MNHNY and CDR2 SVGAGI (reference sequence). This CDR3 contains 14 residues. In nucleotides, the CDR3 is TGTGCCAGCAGTTACTCGTCAGGGTTCTACGAGCAGTACTTC. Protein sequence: CASSYSSGFYEQYF.

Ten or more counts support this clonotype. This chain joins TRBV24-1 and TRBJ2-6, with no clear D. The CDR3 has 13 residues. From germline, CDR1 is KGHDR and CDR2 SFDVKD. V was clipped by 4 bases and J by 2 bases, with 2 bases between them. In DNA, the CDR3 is TGTGCCACCAGTGACGCTGGGGCCAACGTCCTGACTTTC. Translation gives CATSDAGANVLTF.

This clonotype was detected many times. The CDR3 DNA is TGCGCCAGCAGCTTGGTCGGCCAAGAGACCCAGTACTTC. Protein: CASSLVGQETQYF. V and J are TRBV5-1 and TRBJ2-5; D is ambiguous. CDR3 length: 13 residues. V lost 0 bases and J lost 1, with 4 bases in between. The germline V gene encodes CDR1 SGHRS and CDR2 YFSETQ. The variable domain in full, with the rest retrieved from reference TRBV5-1 and TRBJ2-5, is KAGVTQTPRYLIKTRGQQVTLSCSPISGHRSVSWYQQTPGQGLQFLFEYFSETQRNKGNFPGRFSGRQFSNSRSEMNVSTLELGDSALYLCASSLVGQETQYFGPGTRLLVL.

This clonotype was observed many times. This CDR3 reads CASSVTPGRYTF. The CDR3 DNA reads as TGTGCCAGCAGCGTCACGCCGGGTCGCTACACCTTC. The V call is TRBV6-1, the J call TRBJ1-2, with D hard to call. The CDR3 consists of 12 residues. Between the trimmed V and J ends, which lost 6 bases and 9 bases, there was a span of 14 bases. CDR1 is MNHNS, CDR2 SASEGT, per germline.

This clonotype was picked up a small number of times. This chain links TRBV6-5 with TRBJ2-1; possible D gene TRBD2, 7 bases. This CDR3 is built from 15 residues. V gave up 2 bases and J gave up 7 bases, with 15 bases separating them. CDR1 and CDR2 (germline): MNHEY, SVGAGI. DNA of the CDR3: TGTGCCAGCAGTTACCGGGGGGCACCACGGAATGAGCAGTTCTTC. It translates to CASSYRGAPRNEQFF.

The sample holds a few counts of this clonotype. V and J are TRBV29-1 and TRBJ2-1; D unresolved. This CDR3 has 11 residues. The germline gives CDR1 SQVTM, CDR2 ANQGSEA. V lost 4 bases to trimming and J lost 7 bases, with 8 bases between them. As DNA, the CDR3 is TGCAGCGTTGCTGGTGGGAATGAGCAGTTCTTC. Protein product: CSVAGGNEQFF.